These 9 T cell receptor beta chains originate from one sample sequenced in a study of blood T cell repertoires in COVID-19. The data were produced by immunoSEQ multiplex PCR, yet TCRdb's version contains in-frame clones alone and is incomplete. The data contain 150,000 or so clones, roughly 80% of them seen just once; the ten biggest clones take up 12%. What was sequenced was peripheral blood. All receptors come from a woman aged 60-75 years with COVID-19, enrolled during active disease.

The chain joins TRBV18 to TRBJ2-7, with TRBD1 matching over 9 bases. The CDR3 covers 13 residues. Germline V gene sequence: CDR1 KGHSH, CDR2 LQKENI. The V segment lost 5 bases and the J segment 5 bases; nucleotides outside the gene matches: 4. The CDR3 is CASSKDRGNEQYF. CDR3 DNA sequence: TGTGCCAGCTCAAAGGACAGGGGCAACGAGCAGTACTTC.

The chain is built from TRBV3-1 (or the pseudogene TRBV3-2) and TRBJ1-3, with D hard to call. V was trimmed by 1 base and J by 0 bases, leaving 7 bases between them. The CDR3 is 15 amino acids. Germline CDR1 is LGHDT and CDR2 is YNNKEL (reference sequence). The CDR3 DNA is TGTGCCAGCAGCCAAGTTAGAAGCTCTGGAAACACCATATATTTT. It encodes CASSQVRSSGNTIYF.

The chain has TRBV18 and TRBJ2-1; the match to TRBD2 covers 14 bases. The V gene's germline CDR1 is KGHSH and CDR2 LQKENI. Trimming removed 3 bases from V and 9 bases from J; junction bases left unmatched: 13. The CDR3 runs to 18 residues. CDR3 DNA sequence: TGTGCCAGCTCACCCCGGGGTCCCTCGGGACTAGCGGGGGTTGAGCAGTTCTTC. This sequence encodes CASSPRGPSGLAGVEQFF. Looking up the rest from reference TRBV18 and TRBJ2-1 gives the full variable domain: NAGVMQNPRHLVRRRGQEARLRCSPMKGHSHVYWYRQLPEEGLKFMVYLQKENIIDESGMPKERFSAEFPKEGPSILRIQQVVRGDSAAYFCASSPRGPSGLAGVEQFFGPGTRLTVL.

The chain employs TRBV11-1 and TRBJ2-7; possible D gene TRBD2, 6 bases. Germline V CDR1 and CDR2: SGHAT, FQDESV (reference sequence). The V end lost 1 base, the J end lost 1 base, and 8 bases lay between the germline ends. There are 14 residues in the CDR3. In DNA form, the CDR3 reads TGTGCCAGCAGCTTAGGGGGGAGGTCCTACGAGCAGTACTTC. This encodes CASSLGGRSYEQYF.

The rearrangement uses TRBV6-2 or TRBV6-3 and TRBJ2-1; D unresolved. The length of the CDR3 is 14 residues. Germline lookup yields CDR1 MNHEY and CDR2 SVGEGT. Trimming pared 2 bases from V and 12 bases from J, leaving 17 bases between. CDR3 protein: CASSYAPRNSGQFF. The CDR3 DNA reads as TGTGCCAGCAGTTACGCGCCGCGTAACAGTGGGCAGTTCTTC.

V is TRBV11-2 and J is TRBJ2-3, with 9 bases lining up with TRBD2. The germline gives CDR1 SGHAT, CDR2 FQNNGV. V dropped 5 bases and J dropped 7; count of bases not matched to a gene: 7. The CDR3 spans 14 residues. CDR3 sequence reads: CASSPGLASHTQYF. The CDR3 DNA reads TGTGCCAGCAGCCCTGGACTAGCGTCACATACGCAGTATTTT.

J is TRBJ2-7 and V is TRBV15; TRBD1 agrees at 9 bases. The CDR3 is 14 residues long. Trimming took 3 bases from V and 3 from J; bases not matched to a gene: 3. CDR1 is LNHNV, CDR2 YYDKDF, per germline (reference sequence). In DNA, the CDR3 is TGTGCCACCAGCAGGAACAGGGGGCTCTACGAGCAGTACTTC. Residues: CATSRNRGLYEQYF.

The rearrangement uses TRBV4-2 and TRBJ2-1; 8 positions agree with TRBD2. CDR3 length: 16 residues. Germline V gene lookup returns CDR1 LGHNA and CDR2 YNFKEQ. Trimming at V came to 1 base and at J to 7 bases, leaving 9 bases not matched to a gene. CDR3 sequence: CASSQGASREGNEQFF. DNA for the CDR3: TGTGCCAGCAGCCAAGGGGCTAGTCGGGAGGGGAATGAGCAGTTCTTC.

This clone was recorded once. V is TRBV7-6 and J is TRBJ1-2; 9 bases fit TRBD1. The trim removed 0 bases at V and 8 bases at J, leaving 10 bases unmatched. This CDR3 has 16 amino acids. Germline V gene sequence: CDR1 SGHVS, CDR2 FNYEAQ. The CDR3: CASSLAARTGGRGYTF. The CDR3 nucleotides are TGTGCCAGCAGCTTAGCTGCAAGAACAGGGGGCCGGGGCTACACCTTC.